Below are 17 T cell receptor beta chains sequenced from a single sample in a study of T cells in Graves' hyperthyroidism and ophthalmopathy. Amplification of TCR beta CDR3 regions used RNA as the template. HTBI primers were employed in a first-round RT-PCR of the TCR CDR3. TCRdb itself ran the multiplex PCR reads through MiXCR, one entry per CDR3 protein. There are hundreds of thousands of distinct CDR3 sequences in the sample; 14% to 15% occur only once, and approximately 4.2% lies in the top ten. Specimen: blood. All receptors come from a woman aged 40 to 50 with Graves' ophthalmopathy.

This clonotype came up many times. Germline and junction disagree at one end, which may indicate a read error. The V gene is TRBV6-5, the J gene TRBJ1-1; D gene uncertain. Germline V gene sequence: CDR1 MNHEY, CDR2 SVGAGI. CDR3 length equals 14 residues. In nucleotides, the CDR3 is TGTGCCAGCAGTAACTCAGGTGCATACACTGAAGCTTTCTTT. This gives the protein CASSNSGAYTEAFF.

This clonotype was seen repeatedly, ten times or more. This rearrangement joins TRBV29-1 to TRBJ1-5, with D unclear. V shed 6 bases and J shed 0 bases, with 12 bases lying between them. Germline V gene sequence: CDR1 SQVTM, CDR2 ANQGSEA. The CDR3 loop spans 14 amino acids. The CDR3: CSVLWGDSNQPQHF. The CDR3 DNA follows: TGCAGCGTCCTTTGGGGAGATAGCAATCAGCCCCAGCATTTT.

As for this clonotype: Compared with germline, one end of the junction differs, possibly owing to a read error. Here the CDR3 DNA reads TGTGCCACCAGTGATTCACAATCCCTGCGGGGAACCAAAAACATTAAGTACTTC. It is translated as CATSDSQSLRGTKNIKYF. The gene calls are TRBV24-1 and TRBJ2-4; possible D gene TRBD2, 6 bases. The CDR3 spans 18 residues. Germline-derived CDR1 and CDR2 are KGHDR and SFDVKD.

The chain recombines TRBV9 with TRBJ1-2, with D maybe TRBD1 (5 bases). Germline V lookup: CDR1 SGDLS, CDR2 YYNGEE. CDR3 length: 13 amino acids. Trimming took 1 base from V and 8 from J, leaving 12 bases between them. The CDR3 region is CASSVSEGDGYTF. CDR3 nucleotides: TGTGCCAGCAGCGTAAGTGAAGGGGACGGCTACACCTTC.

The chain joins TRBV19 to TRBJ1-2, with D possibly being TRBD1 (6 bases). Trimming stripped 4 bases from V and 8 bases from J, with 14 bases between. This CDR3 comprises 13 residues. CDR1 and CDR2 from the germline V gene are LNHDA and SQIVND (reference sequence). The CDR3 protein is CASSNRDIRGYTF. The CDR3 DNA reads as TGTGCCAGTAGTAACCGGGACATTAGAGGCTACACCTTC.

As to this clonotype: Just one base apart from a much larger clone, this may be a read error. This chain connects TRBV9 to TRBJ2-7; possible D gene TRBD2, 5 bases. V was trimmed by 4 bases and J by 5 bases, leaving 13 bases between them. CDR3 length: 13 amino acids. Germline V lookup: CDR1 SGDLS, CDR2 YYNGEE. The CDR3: CASSIDGVDEQYF. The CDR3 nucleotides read TGTGCCAGCAGCATAGACGGGGTCGACGAGCAGTACTTC.

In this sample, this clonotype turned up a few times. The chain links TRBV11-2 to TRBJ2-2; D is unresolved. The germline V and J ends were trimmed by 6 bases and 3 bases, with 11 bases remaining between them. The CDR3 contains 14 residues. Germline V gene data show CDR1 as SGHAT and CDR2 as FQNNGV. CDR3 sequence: CASRWGRDTGELFF. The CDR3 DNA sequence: TGTGCCAGCAGATGGGGAAGGGACACCGGGGAGCTGTTTTTT. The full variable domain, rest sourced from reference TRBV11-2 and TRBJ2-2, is EAGVAQSPRYKIIEKRQSVAFWCNPISGHATLYWYQQILGQGPKLLIQFQNNGVVDDSQLPKDRFSAERLKGVDSTLKIQPAKLEDSAVYLCASRWGRDTGELFFGEGSRLTVL.

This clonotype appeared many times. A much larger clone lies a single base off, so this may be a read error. The CDR3 sequence: CASSEAETQYF. The CDR3 DNA follows: TGTGCCAGCAGTGAAGCGGAGACCCAGTACTTC. The genes are TRBV2 and TRBJ2-5; the D is unclear. Germline V gene lookup returns CDR1 SNHLY and CDR2 FYNNEI. This CDR3 is built from 11 residues. The ends were cut back, 0 bases at V and 5 bases at J, with 1 base in the middle.

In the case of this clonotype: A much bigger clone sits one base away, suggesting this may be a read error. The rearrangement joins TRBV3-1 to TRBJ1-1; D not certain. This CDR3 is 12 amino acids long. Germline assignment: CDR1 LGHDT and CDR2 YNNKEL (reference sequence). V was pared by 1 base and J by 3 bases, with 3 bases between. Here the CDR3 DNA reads TGTGCCAGCAGCCAAGCTGACACTGAAGCTTTCTTT. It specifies CASSQADTEAFF.

The CDR3: CASSSSSGVYEQYF. The CDR3 DNA follows: TGCGCCAGCAGCTCATCTAGCGGGGTATACGAGCAGTACTTC. The chain couples TRBV5-1 to TRBJ2-7; 9 bases map to TRBD2. Losses at the gene ends were 3 bases for V and 4 bases for J; bases not matched to a gene: 5. This CDR3 comprises 14 residues. Looked up from germline, CDR1 is SGHRS and CDR2 is YFSETQ.

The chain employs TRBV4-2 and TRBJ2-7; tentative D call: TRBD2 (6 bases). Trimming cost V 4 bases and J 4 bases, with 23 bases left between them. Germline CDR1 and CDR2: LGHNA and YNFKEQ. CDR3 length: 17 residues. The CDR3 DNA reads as TGTGCCAGCAGCCGAGGGGATTCGACGGGGGACGGGTACGAGCAGTACTTC. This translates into CASSRGDSTGDGYEQYF.

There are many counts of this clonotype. The CDR3 DNA reads as TGTGCCAGCAGTTTAGTCAGACTAGAGGGGGGCTATGGCTACACCTTC. Translating it yields CASSLVRLEGGYGYTF. The gene calls are TRBV12-3 or TRBV12-4 and TRBJ1-2; D might be TRBD1 (6 bases). Between the trimmed V and J ends, which lost 1 base and 4 bases, there was a span of 16 bases. CDR3 length: 16 amino acids.

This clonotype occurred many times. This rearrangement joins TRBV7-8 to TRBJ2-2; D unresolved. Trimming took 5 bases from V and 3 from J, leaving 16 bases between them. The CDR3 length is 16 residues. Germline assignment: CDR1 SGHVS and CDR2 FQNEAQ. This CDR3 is CASSPRNIVDTGELFF. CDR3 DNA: TGTGCCAGCAGCCCCCGTAATATTGTCGACACCGGGGAGCTGTTTTTT.

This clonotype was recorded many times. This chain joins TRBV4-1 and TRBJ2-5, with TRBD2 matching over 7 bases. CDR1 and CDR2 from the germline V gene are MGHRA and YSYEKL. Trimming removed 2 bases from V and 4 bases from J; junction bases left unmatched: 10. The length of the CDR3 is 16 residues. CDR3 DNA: TGCGCCAGCAGCCAACGGACTAGTACTACACTAGAGACCCAGTACTTC. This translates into CASSQRTSTTLETQYF.

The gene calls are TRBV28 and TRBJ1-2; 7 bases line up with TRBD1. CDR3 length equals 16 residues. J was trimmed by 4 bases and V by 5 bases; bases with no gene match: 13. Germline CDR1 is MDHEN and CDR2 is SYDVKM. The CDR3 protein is CASSRARGEASYGYTF. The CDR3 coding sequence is TGTGCCAGCAGTCGAGCCAGGGGGGAAGCTAGCTATGGCTACACCTTC.

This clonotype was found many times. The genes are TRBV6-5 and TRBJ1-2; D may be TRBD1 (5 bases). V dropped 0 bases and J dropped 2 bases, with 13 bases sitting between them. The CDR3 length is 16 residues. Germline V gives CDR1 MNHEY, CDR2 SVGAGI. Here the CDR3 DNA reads TGTGCCAGCAGTTACTCGTTCCGGGACTTCAACTATGGCTACACCTTC. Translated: CASSYSFRDFNYGYTF.

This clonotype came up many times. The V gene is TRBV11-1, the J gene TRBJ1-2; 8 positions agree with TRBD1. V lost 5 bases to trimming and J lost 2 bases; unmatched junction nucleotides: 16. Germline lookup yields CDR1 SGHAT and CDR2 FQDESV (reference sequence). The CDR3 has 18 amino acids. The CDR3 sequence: CASSHPEGDRQLNYGYTF. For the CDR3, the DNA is TGTGCCAGCAGCCATCCGGAGGGGGACAGGCAGTTGAACTATGGCTACACCTTC.